This T cell receptor (beta chain) comes out of a study of neurological immune-mediated disorders. Study-level results: Private repertoires in all groups were suggested by the absence of shared CDR3 amino acid sequences among expanded clones across subjects.

This clonotype was observed many times. Its matching antigen is unknown. Volunteers from a blood bank in Maryland, USA, constituted the healthy controls. Preparation of the unsorted libraries drew on 2 million PBMCs stored at -80 C. The authors produced cDNA by 5'RACE using 10-nucleotide random UMIs. Each CDR3 protein is one row after TCRdb ran MiXCR on the 5' RACE reads. The sample carries roughly 25,000 distinct CDR3 sequences, about 6.3% recorded once. The sequencing sample was made of PBMCs. The source of this sequence is a middle-aged woman in good health.

The CDR3 region is CASSQEGFSTDTQYF. In DNA, the CDR3 is TGCGCCAGCAGCCAGGAGGGATTTTCCACAGATACGCAGTATTTT. This chain connects TRBV4-1 to TRBJ2-3; weak D call: TRBD2 (6 bases). Germline CDR1 MGHRA, CDR2 YSYEKL. The CDR3 has 15 residues. V lost 3 bases and J 2 bases, leaving 12 bases between the germline ends.